The 4 T cell receptor beta chains presented below share a single source sample, sequenced in a study of TIL therapy for anti-PD-1-resistant metastatic lung cancer. Specified time point: pre-treatment sample, taken before nivolumab and TIL therapy. The libraries were made with immunoSEQ v3. Profiling relied on immunoSEQ multiplex PCR, and the TCRdb table lists in-frame clones only, not all of them. Among some 43,000 clones listed, around 80% were seen once. The sample consisted of blood, taken at baseline. Source of these receptors: a man between 65 and 85 years old with non-small cell lung cancer.

This sequence joins TRBV28 and TRBJ1-3; 7 nucleotides agree with TRBD1. Germline lookup yields CDR1 MDHEN and CDR2 SYDVKM. This CDR3 has 15 residues. J was trimmed by 4 bases and V by 4 bases; bases with no gene match: 7. The CDR3 DNA follows: TGTGCCAGCAGTTCACAGGGGCCGTGGGGAAACACCATATATTTT. Protein product: CASSSQGPWGNTIYF.

The gene calls are TRBV28 and TRBJ1-2; the match to TRBD1 covers 7 bases. The J segment lost 8 bases and the V segment lost 6 bases, leaving 12 bases of the junction unmatched. CDR1 and CDR2 (germline): MDHEN, SYDVKM. The CDR3 sequence is 14 residues long. CDR3 coding DNA: TGTGCCAGCAGCCACCGACAGGGACGGGGCGGCTACACCTTC. Translated, it gives CASSHRQGRGGYTF.

This clone was detected once. The chain links TRBV27 to TRBJ2-1; 11 nucleotides match TRBD2. V lost 4 bases and J lost 10; bases outside the gene matches: 12. Germline V gives CDR1 MNHEY, CDR2 SMNVEV (reference sequence). The CDR3 consists of 16 residues. The DNA for the CDR3 is TGTGCCAGCAGTTGGTGGACTAGCGGGCCCACGGGGGAGCAGTTCTTC. Protein sequence: CASSWWTSGPTGEQFF.

This clone was observed a handful of times. The chain is built from TRBV19 and TRBJ1-5; 7 bases match TRBD1. CDR1 LNHDA and CDR2 SQIVND come from the germline V gene (reference sequence). V was clipped by 3 bases and J by 8 bases; unmatched bases: 7. CDR3 size: 14 residues. The CDR3 DNA is TGTGCCAGTAGTATGACAGGGCCGCAAGAGCCCCAGCATTTT. Its translation: CASSMTGPQEPQHF. The variable domain in full, completed from reference TRBV19 and TRBJ1-5, reads DGGITQSPKYLFRKEGQNVTLSCEQNLNHDAMYWYRQDPGQGLRLIYYSQIVNDFQKGDIAEGYSVSREKKESFPLTVTSAQKNPTAFYLCASSMTGPQEPQHFGDGTRLSIL.